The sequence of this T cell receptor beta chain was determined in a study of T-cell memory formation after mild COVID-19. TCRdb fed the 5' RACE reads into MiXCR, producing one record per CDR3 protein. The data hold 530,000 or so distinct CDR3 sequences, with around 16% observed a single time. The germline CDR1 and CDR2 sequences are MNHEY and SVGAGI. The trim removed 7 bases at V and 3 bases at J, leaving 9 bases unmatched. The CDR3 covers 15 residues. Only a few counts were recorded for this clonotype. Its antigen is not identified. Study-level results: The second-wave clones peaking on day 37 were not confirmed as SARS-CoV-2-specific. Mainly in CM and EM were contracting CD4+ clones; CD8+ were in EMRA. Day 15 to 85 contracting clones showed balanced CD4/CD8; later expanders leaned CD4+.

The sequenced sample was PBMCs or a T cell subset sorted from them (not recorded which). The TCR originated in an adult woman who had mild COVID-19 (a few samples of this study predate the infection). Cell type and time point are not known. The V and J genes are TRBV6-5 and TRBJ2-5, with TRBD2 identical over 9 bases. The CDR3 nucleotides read TGTGCCAGCAAAATGGTAGCGGGAGCCAAAGAGACCCAGTACTTC. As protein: CASKMVAGAKETQYF.